The rows below give T cell receptor beta chains drawn from one sample of a study of shared clonotypes between healthy human individuals. Sequenced by immunoSEQ multiplex PCR; TCRdb stores in-frame clones only, minus some. The sample consists of about 2.4 million clones, 93% of them appearing once. The sample comprised naive CD4+ T cells from PBMCs. The receptor set was obtained from a man between 18 and 35 years old in good health. Some clones in this sample may be carry-over from other donors' samples. Each CDR3 is given with its conserved first and last residue. D genes are given only for firm matches. Expanded clones get a size class; other rows say once, few or many, or leave the size out.

clone_size,v_call,d_call,j_call,cdr3_nt,cdr3_aa
NA,TRBV6-1,NA,TRBJ2-7,TGTGCCAGCAGTCTCGGACACGGGAGCTCCTACGAGCAGTACTTC,CASSLGHGSSYEQYF
NA,TRBV10-3,NA,TRBJ2-7,TGTGCCATCAGTGAGTCGGTGGCAGCTTACGAGCAGTACTTC,CAISESVAAYEQYF
NA,TRBV28,NA,TRBJ1-1,TGTGCCAGCAGTTCCTCGGAACTAGGGCGGACGAACACTGAAGCTTTCTTT,CASSSSELGRTNTEAFF
NA,TRBV7-8,TRBD2,TRBJ2-5,TGTGCCAGCAGCTTAGGGATTAGCGGGTTGGAGACCCAGTACTTC,CASSLGISGLETQYF
NA,TRBV7-3,TRBD2,TRBJ2-7,TGTGCCAGCAGCTTAGGGGCGGGGGTCTACGAGCAGTACTTC,CASSLGAGVYEQYF
NA,TRBV28,TRBD1,TRBJ1-1,TGTGCCAGCAGGATACAGGGGGCAAACGCTGAAGCTTTCTTT,CASRIQGANAEAFF
NA,TRBV6-4,TRBD1,TRBJ2-3,TGTGCCAGCAGCCCGACAGGGGGCTCTCCAGATACGCAGTATTTT,CASSPTGGSPDTQYF
NA,TRBV4-2,TRBD2,TRBJ2-1,TGTGCCAGCAGACTTAGCGGGAGAGAATACAATGAGCAGTTCTTC,CASRLSGREYNEQFF
NA,TRBV10-1,NA,TRBJ1-1,TGCGCCAGCAGTGAGGAGGAGGCGAACACTGAAGCTTTCTTT,CASSEEEANTEAFF
NA,TRBV23-1,NA,TRBJ2-1,TGCGCCAGCCCTCGATCCCCTGAGGGAAATGAGCAGTTCTTC,CASPRSPEGNEQFF
few,TRBV2,NA,TRBJ1-2,TGTGCCAGCACTCGAGGGGACAGCTACACCTTC,CASTRGDSYTF
NA,TRBV25-1,NA,TRBJ1-2,TGTGCCAGCAGTCAAACGAGGGAGGCTGGCTACACCTTC,CASSQTREAGYTF
NA,TRBV28,NA,TRBJ2-7,TGTGCCAGCAGTCCAACTCTGAACGAGCAGTACTTC,CASSPTLNEQYF
NA,TRBV5-1,TRBD1,TRBJ2-2,TGCGCCAGCAGCGTGGACAGGGGGACCGGGGAGCTGTTTTTT,CASSVDRGTGELFF